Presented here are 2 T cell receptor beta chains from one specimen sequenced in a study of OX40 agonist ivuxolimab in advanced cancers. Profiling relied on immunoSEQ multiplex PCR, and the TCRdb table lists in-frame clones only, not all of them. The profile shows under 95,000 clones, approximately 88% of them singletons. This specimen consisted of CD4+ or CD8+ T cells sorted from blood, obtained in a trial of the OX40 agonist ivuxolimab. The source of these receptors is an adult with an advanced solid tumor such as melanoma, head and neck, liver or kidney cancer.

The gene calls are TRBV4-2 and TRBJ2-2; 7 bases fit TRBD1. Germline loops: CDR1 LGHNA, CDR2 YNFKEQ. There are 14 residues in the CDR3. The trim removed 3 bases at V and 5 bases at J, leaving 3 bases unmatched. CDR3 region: CASSQFRGTGELFF. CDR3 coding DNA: TGTGCCAGCAGCCAGTTCAGGGGGACCGGGGAGCTGTTTTTT.

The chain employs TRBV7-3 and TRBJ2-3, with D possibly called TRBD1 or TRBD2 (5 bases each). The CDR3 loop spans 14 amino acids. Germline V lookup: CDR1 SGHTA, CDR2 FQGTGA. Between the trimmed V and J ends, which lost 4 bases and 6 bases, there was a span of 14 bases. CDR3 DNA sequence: TGTGCCAGCAGCTCGGGACCCCTCGCGGATACGCAGTATTTT. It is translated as CASSSGPLADTQYF.